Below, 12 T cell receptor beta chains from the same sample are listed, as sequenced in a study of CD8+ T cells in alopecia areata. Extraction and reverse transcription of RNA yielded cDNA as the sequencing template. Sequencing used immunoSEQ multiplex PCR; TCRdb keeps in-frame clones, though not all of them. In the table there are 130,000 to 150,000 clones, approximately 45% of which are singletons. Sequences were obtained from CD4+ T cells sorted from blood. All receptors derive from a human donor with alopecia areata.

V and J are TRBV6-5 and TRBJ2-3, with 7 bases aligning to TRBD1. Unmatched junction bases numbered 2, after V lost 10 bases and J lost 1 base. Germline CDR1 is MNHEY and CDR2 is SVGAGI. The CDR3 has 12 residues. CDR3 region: CATGQGTDTQYF. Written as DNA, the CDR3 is TGTGCCACCGGACAGGGCACAGATACGCAGTATTTT.

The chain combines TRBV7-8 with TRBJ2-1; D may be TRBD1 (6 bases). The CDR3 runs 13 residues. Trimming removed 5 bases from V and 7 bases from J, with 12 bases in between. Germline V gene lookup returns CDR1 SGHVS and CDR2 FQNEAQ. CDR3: CASSRDRWNEQFF. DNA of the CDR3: TGTGCCAGCAGCCGTGACAGGTGGAATGAGCAGTTCTTC.

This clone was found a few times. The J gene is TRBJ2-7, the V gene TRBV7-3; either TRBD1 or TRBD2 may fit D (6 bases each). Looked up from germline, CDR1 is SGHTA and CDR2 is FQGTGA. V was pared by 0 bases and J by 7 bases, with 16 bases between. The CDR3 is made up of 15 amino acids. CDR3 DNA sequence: TGTGCCAGCAGCTTAACTTCGGGGGCGCTGGGGGAGCAGTACTTC. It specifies CASSLTSGALGEQYF.

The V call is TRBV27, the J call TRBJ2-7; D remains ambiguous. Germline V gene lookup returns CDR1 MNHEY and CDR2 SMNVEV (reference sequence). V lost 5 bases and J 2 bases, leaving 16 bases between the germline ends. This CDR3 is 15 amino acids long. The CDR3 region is CASSKNPMQPYEQYF. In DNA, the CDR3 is TGTGCCAGCAGTAAAAATCCCATGCAGCCCTACGAGCAGTACTTC.

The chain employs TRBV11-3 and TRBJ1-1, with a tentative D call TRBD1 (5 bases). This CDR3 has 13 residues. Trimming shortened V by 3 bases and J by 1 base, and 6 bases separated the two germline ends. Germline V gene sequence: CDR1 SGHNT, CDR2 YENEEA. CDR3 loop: CASSLGENTEAFF. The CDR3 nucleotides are TGTGCCAGCAGCTTGGGGGAGAACACTGAAGCTTTCTTT.

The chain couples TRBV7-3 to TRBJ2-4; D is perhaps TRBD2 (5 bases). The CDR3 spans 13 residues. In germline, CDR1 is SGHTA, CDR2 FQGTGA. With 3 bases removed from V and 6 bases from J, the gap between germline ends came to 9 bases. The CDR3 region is CASSLVGRNIQYF. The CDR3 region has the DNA TGTGCCAGCAGCTTGGTAGGGAGAAACATTCAGTACTTC.

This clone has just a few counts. The CDR3 coding sequence is TGTGCCAGCAGCTTAACACTAGGGGGGCATGAGCAGTTCTTC. Translation: CASSLTLGGHEQFF. J is TRBJ2-1 and V is TRBV7-3; D is tentatively TRBD1 or TRBD2 (6 bases each). V was shortened by 0 bases and J by 8 bases, with 11 bases between the two germline ends. CDR3 size: 14 residues. Germline V gene sequence: CDR1 SGHTA, CDR2 FQGTGA.

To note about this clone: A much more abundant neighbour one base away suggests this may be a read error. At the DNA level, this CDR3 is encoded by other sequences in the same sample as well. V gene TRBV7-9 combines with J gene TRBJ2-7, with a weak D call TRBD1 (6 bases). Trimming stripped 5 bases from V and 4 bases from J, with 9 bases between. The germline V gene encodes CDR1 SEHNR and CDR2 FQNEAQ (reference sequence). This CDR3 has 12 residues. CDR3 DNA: TGTGCCAGCAGCCTACAGGGTTACGAGCAGTACTTC. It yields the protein CASSLQGYEQYF.

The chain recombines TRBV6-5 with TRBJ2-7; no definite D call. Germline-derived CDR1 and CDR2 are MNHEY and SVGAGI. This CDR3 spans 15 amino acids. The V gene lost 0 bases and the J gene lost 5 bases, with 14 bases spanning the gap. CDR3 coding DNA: TGTGCCAGCAGTTACTCCTACTACCCCGAGAACGAGCAGTACTTC. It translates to CASSYSYYPENEQYF.

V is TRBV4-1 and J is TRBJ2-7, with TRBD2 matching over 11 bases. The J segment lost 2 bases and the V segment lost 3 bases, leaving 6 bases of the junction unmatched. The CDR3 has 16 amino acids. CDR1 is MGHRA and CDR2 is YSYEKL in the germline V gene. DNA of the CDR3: TGCGCCAGCAGCCACACCGGGACTAGCGGTACCTACGAGCAGTACTTC. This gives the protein CASSHTGTSGTYEQYF.

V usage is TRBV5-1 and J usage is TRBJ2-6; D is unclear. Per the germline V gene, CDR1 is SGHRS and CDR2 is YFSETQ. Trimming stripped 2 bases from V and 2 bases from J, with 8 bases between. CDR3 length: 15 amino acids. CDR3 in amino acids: CASSLPETGANVLTF. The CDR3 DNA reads TGCGCCAGCAGCTTACCGGAGACTGGGGCCAACGTCCTGACTTTC.

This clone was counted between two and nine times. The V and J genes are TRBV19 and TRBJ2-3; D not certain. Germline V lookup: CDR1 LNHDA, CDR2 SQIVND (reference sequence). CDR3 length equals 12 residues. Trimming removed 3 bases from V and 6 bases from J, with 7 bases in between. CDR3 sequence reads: CASSIGLDTQYF. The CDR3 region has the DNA TGTGCCAGTAGTATTGGTTTGGATACGCAGTATTTT.